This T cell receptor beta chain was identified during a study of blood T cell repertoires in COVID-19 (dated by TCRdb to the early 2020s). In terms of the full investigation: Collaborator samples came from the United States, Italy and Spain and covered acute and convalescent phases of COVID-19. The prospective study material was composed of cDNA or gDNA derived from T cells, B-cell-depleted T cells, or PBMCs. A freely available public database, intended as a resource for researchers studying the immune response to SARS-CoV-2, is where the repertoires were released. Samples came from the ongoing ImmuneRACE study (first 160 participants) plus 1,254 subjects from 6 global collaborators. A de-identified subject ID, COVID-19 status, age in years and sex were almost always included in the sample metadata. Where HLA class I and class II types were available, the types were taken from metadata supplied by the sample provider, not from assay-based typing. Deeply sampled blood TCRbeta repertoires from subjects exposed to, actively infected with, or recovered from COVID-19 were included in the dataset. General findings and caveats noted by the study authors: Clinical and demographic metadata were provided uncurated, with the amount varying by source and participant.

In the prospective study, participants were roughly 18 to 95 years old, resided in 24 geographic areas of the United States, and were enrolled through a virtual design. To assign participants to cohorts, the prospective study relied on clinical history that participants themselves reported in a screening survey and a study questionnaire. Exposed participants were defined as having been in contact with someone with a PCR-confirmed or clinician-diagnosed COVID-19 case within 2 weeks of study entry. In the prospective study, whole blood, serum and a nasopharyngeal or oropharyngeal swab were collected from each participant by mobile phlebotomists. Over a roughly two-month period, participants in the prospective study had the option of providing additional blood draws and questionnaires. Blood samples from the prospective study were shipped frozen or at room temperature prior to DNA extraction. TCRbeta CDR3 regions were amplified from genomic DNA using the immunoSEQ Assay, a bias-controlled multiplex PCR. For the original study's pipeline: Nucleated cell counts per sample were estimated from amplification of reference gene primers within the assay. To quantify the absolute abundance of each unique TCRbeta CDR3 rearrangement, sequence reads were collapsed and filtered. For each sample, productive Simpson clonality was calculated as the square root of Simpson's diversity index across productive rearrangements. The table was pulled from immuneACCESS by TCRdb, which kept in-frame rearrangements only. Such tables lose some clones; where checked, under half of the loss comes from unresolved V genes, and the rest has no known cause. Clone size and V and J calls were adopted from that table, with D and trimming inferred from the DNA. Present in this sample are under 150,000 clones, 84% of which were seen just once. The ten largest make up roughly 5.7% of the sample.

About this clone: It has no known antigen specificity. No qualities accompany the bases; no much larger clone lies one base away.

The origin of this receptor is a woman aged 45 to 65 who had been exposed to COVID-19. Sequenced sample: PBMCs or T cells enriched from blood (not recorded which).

The CDR3 reads as follows: CASSQGWDSPLHF. In nucleotide form, the sequence is TGTGCCAGCAGTCAGGGGTGGGATTCACCCCTCCACTTT. Recombination joined TRBV12-3 or TRBV12-4 with TRBJ1-6; D gene: possibly TRBD1, on 6 matching bases. Inclusive of the bounding cysteine and phenylalanine, the CDR3 is 13 residues long. The sequence is cut down to CDR3 DNA, 39 bases in frame from base 1. The germline ends are 10 bases apart after V is trimmed by 5 bases and J by 8 bases.